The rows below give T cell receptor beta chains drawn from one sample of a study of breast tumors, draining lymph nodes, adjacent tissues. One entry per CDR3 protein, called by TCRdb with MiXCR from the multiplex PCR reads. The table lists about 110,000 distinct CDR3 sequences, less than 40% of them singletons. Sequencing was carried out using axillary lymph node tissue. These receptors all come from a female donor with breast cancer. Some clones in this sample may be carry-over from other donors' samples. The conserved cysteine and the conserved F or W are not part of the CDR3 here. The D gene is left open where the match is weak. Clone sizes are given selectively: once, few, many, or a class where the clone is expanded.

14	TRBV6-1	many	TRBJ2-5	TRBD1	ASTRTGLLYQETQY
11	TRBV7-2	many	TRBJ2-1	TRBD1	ASSPGQYNEQF
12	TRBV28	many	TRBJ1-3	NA	ASRGRVGGNTIY
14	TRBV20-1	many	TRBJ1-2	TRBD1	SARDPKGQGNYGYT
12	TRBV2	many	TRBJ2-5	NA	ASNAQGLQETQY
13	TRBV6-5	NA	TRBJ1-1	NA	ASRRNLQGRTEAF
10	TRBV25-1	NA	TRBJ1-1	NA	ASGPQSTEAF
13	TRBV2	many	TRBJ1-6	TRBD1	ASSKTGQGNSPLH
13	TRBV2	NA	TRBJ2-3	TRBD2	ASRATSGSTDTQY
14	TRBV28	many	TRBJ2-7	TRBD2	ASSPWTSGVSYEQY
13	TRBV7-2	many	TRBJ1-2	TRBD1	ASSLVGQGWDGYP
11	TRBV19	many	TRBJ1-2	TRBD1	ASSMGDSHGYT
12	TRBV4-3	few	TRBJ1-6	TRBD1	ASSQDPDRGPLH
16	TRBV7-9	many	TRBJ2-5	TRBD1	ASSTTFMTRTGWETQY
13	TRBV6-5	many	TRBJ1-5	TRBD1	ASSSGQGYNQPQH
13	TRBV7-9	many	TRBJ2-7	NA	ASSLAQTGRGEQY
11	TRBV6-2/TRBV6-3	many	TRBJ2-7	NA	ASSYGRPYEQY
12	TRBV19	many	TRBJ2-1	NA	ASSIDLGVREQF
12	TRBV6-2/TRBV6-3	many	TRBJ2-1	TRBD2	ASRISGGGNEQF
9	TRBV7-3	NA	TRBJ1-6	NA	ASSSGFGLH
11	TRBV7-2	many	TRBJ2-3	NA	ASSLQSTDTQY
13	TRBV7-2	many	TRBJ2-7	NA	ASSLVSGGIYEQY
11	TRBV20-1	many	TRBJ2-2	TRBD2	SATSGDRGELF
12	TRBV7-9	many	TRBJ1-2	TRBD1	ASSPLTGFYGYT
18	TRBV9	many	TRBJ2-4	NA	ASRVPGLISHLLAKNIQY
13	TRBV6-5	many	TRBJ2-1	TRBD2	ASSYSASGRGEQF
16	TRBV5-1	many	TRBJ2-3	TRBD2	ASSLAGTSGISTGTQY
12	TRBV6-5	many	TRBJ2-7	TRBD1	ASSRDRSFYEQY
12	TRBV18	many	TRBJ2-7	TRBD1	ASSPLQGADEQY
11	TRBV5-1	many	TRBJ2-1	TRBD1	ASSLGQGDEQF
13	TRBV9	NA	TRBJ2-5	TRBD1	ASSYRGDRGETQY
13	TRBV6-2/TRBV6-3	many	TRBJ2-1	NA	ASSPRAEGNNEQF
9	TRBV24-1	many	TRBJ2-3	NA	ATGNTDTQY
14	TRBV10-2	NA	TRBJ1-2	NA	ASSGAETEVNYGYT
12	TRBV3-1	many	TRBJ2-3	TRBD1	ASSHRDRDPTQY
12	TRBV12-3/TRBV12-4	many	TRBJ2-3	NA	ASSWTEGTYTQY
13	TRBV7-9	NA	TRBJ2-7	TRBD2	ASSPKAGDSYEQR
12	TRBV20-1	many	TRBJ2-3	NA	SASKSARIDTQY
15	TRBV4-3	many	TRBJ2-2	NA	ASSQVSLRANTGELF
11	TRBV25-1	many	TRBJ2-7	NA	ASSEEARYEQY
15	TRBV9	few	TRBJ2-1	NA	ASSPLGRGALNTEQF
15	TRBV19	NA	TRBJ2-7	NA	AGSIFYSYGTTYEQY
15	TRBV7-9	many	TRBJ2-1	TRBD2	ASSFQIAGGQADEQF
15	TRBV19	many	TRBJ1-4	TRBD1	ASSEPGTGGGYEKLF
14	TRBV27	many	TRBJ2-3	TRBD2	ASSLLAGGFTDTQY
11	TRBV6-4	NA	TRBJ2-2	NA	ASSDSTSGELF
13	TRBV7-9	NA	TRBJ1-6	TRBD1	ASSLEGAGNSPLH
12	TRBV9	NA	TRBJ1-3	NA	ASSAHRAGNTIY
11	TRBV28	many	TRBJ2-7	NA	ASTRYRSGEQY
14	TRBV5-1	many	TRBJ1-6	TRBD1	ASSKGDRTGNSPLH
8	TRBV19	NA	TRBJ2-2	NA	ASNPGELF
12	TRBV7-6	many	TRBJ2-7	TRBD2	ASSLEAGGVEQY
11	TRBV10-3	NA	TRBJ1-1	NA	AISGGRNTEAF
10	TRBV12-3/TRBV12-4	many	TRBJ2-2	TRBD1	ASSPRQGELF